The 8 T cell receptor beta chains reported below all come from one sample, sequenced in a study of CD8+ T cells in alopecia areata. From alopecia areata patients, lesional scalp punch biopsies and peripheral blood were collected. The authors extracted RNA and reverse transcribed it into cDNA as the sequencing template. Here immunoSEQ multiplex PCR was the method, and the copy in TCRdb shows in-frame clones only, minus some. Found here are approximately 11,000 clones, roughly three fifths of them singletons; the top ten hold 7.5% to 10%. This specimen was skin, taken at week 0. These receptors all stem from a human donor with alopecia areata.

This chain's CDR3 is CASSELTGELFF. CDR3 in DNA: TGTGCCAGCAGTGAACTGACCGGGGAGCTGTTTTTT. V gene TRBV6-5 combines with J gene TRBJ2-2; D gene ambiguous. This CDR3 is built from 12 residues. The germline CDR1 and CDR2 sequences are MNHEY and SVGAGI. V dropped 5 bases and J dropped 5 bases, with 6 bases sitting between them.

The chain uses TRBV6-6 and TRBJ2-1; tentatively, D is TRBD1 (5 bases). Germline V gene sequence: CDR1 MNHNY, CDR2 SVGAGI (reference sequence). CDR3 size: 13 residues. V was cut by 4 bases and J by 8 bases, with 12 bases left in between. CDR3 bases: TGTGCCAGCAGTTCCAGGGTGAATGATGAGCAGTTCTTC. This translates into CASSSRVNDEQFF.

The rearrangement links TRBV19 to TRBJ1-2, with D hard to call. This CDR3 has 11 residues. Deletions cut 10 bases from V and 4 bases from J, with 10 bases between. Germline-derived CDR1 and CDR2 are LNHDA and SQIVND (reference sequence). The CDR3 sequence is CAIQTSYGYTF. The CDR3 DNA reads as TGTGCCATCCAGACTTCCTATGGCTACACCTTC.

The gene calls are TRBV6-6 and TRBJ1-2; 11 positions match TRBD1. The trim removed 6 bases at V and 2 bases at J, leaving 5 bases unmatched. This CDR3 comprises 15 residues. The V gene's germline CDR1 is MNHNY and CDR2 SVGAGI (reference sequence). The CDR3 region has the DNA TGTGCCAGCAGACCGGGACAGGGGGGGAACTATGGCTACACCTTC. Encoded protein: CASRPGQGGNYGYTF.

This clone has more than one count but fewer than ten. CDR3: CASSPNTEAFF. The CDR3 DNA is TGTGCCAGCAGTCCTAACACTGAAGCTTTCTTT. The rearrangement joins TRBV6-1 to TRBJ1-1, with D unclear. Germline V lookup: CDR1 MNHNS, CDR2 SASEGT. V was trimmed by 5 bases and J by 2 bases, leaving 3 bases between them. The CDR3 spans 11 residues.

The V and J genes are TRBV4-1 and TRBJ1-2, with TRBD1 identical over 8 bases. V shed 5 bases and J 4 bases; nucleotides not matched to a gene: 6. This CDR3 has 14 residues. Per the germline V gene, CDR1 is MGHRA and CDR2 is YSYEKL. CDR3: CASSRTGIIYGYTF. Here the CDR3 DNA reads TGCGCCAGCAGCAGGACAGGGATCATCTATGGCTACACCTTC.

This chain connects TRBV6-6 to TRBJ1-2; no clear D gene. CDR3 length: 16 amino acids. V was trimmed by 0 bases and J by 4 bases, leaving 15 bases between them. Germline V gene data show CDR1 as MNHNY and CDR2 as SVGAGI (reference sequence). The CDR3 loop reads CASSYSSSGRFYGYTF. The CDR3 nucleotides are TGTGCCAGCAGTTACTCGAGTAGCGGGCGCTTCTATGGCTACACCTTC.

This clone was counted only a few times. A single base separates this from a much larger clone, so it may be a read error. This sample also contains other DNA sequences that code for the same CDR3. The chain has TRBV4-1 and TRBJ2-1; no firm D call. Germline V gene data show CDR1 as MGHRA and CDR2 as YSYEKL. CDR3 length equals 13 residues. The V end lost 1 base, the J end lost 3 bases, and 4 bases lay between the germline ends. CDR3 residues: CASSQGDYNEQFF. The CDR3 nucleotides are TGCGCCAGCAGCCAAGGGGACTACAATGAGCAGTTCTTC.